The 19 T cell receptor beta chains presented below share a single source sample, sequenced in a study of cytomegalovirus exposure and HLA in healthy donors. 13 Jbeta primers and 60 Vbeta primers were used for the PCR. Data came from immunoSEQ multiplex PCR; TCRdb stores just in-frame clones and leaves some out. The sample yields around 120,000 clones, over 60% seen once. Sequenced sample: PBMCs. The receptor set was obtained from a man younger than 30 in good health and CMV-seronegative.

For the CDR3, the DNA is TGTGCCAGCAGAGGACAGTGGGGTGCTTTCTTT. It is translated as CASRGQWGAFF. The V call is TRBV2, the J call TRBJ1-1; weak D call: TRBD1 (6 bases). CDR3 length: 11 residues. V lost 6 bases and J lost 11, with 13 bases in between. Germline CDR1 and CDR2: SNHLY and FYNNEI. The whole variable domain, filled in from reference TRBV2 and TRBJ1-1, reads EPEVTQTPSHQVTQMGQEVILRCVPISNHLYFYWYRQILGQKVEFLVSFYNNEISEKSEIFDDQFSVERPDGSNFTLKIRSTKLEDSAMYFCASRGQWGAFFGQGTRLTVV.

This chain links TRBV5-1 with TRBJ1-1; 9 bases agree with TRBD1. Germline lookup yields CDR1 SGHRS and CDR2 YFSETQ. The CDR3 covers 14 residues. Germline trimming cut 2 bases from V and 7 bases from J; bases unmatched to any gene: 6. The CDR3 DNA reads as TGCGCCAGCAGCTTCGGGGACAGGGCACTTGAAGCTTTCTTT. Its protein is CASSFGDRALEAFF.

The CDR3 region is CASSPIAGGNTEAFF. In DNA, the CDR3 is TGTGCCAGCAGCCCAATAGCGGGGGGGAACACTGAAGCTTTCTTT. The V gene is TRBV7-3, the J gene TRBJ1-1; the D gene is possibly TRBD1 (5 bases). The CDR3 has 15 amino acids. The V end lost 5 bases, the J end lost 1 base, and 14 bases lay between the germline ends. Germline CDR1 SGHTA, CDR2 FQGTGA.

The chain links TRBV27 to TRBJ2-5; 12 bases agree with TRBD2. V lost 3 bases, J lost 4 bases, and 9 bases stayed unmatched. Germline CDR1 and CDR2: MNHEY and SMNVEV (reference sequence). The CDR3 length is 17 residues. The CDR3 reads CASSFTPGLAGIETQYF. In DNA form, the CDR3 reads TGTGCCAGCAGTTTCACCCCGGGACTAGCGGGCATAGAGACCCAGTACTTC.

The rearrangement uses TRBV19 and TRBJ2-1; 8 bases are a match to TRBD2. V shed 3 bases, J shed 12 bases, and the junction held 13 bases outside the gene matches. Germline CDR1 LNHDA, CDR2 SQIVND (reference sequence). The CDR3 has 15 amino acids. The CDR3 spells CASSIQTSGVYWQFF. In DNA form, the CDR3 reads TGTGCCAGTAGTATTCAAACTAGCGGAGTCTACTGGCAGTTCTTC.

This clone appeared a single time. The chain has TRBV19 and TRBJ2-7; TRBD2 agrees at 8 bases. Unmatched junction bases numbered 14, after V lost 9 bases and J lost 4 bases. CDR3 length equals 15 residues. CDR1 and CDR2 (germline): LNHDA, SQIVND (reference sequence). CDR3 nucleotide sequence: TGTGCCAGACATCATTGGAGCGGGAGACCATACGAGCAGTACGTC. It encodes CARHHWSGRPYEQYV.

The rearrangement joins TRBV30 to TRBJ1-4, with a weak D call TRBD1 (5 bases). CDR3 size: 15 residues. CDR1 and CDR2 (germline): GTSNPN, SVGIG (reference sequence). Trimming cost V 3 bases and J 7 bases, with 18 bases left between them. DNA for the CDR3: TGTGCCTGGAGCGAAGTTCAGGGATTGGGTGAAAAACTGTTTTTT. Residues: CAWSEVQGLGEKLFF. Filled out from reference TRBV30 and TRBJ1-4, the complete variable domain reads SQTIHQWPATLVQPVGSPLSLECTVEGTSNPNLYWYRQAAGRGLQLLFYSVGIGQISSEVPQNLSASRPQDRQFILSSKKLLLSDSGFYLCAWSEVQGLGEKLFFGSGTQLSVL.

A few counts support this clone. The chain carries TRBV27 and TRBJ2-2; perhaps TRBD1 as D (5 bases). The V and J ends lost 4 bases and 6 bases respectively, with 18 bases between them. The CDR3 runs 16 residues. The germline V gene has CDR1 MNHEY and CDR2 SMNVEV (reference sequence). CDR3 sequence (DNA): TGTGCCAGCAGTTCCGGACAAGAGCTTTTCTCCGGGGAGCTGTTTTTT. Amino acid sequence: CASSSGQELFSGELFF.

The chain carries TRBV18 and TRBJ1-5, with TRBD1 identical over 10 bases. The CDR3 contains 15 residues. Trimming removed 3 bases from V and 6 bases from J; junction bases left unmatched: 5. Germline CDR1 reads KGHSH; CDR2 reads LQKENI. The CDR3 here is CASSPTGGFGQPQHF. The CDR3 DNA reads TGTGCCAGCTCACCGACAGGGGGCTTTGGTCAGCCCCAGCATTTT. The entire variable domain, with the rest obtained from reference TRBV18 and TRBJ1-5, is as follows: NAGVMQNPRHLVRRRGQEARLRCSPMKGHSHVYWYRQLPEEGLKFMVYLQKENIIDESGMPKERFSAEFPKEGPSILRIQQVVRGDSAAYFCASSPTGGFGQPQHFGDGTRLSIL.

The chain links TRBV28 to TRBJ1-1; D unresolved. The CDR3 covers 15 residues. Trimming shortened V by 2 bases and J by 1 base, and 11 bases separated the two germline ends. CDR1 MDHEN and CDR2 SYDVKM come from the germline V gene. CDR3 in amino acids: CASSLPGGRNTEAFF. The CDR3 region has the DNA TGTGCCAGCAGTTTACCAGGTGGCAGGAACACTGAAGCTTTCTTT.

CDR3: CASSPTGSGNTIYF. The CDR3 DNA reads TGTGCCAGCAGCCCCACAGGGTCTGGAAACACCATATATTTT. This chain joins TRBV4-2 and TRBJ1-3, with D maybe TRBD1 (6 bases). V was shortened by 4 bases and J by 1 base, with 8 bases between the two germline ends. The CDR3 runs 14 residues. The germline CDR1 and CDR2 sequences are LGHNA and YNFKEQ.

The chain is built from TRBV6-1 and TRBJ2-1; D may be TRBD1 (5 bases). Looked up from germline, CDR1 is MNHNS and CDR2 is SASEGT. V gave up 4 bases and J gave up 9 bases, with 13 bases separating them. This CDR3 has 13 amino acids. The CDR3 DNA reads TGTGCCAGCAGTGTTCTTTGGCAGGGTGAGCAGTTCTTC. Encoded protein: CASSVLWQGEQFF.

The CDR3 region is CASKVLANEQYF. DNA for the CDR3: TGTGCCAGCAAAGTATTGGCAAACGAGCAGTACTTC. The rearrangement joins TRBV6-5 to TRBJ2-7; no clear D. The CDR3 is made up of 12 amino acids. CDR1 and CDR2 from the germline V gene are MNHEY and SVGAGI. The V and J ends lost 7 bases and 5 bases respectively, with 12 bases between them.

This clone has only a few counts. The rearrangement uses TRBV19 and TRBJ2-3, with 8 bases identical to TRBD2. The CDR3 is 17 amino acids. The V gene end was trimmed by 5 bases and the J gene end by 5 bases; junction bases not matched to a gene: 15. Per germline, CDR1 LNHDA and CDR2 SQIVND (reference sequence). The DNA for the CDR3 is TGTGCCAGTAGTCCCGCGGGAGGTATCTATAGGAGAGATACGCAGTATTTT. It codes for CASSPAGGIYRRDTQYF.

CDR3 sequence reads: CASSSQAGTGDLDTQYF. The DNA for the CDR3 is TGTGCCAGCAGCTCCCAGGCCGGGACAGGGGATTTGGATACGCAGTATTTT. The genes are TRBV11-1 and TRBJ2-3; 10 bases map to TRBD1. Trimming cost V 4 bases and J 6 bases; bases outside gene matches: 13. From germline, CDR1 is SGHAT and CDR2 FQDESV (reference sequence). This CDR3 has 17 residues.

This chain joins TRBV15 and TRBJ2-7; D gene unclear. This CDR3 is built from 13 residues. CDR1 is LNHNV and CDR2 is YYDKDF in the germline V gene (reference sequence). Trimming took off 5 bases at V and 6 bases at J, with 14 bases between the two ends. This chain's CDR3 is CATSDLPGGEQYF. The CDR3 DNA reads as TGTGCCACCAGCGATCTCCCTGGCGGCGAGCAGTACTTC. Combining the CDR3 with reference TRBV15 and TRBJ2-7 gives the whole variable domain DAMVIQNPRYQVTQFGKPVTLSCSQTLNHNVMYWYQQKSSQAPKLLFHYYDKDFNNEADTPDNFQSRRPNTSFCFLDIRSPGLGDTAMYLCATSDLPGGEQYFGPGTRLTVT.

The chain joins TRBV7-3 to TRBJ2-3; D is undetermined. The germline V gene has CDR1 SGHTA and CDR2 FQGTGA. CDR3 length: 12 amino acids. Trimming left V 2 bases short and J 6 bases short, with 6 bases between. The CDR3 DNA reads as TGTGCCAGCAGCTTACCCTTGGATACGCAGTATTTT. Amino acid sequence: CASSLPLDTQYF. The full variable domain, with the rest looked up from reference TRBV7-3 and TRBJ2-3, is GAGVSQTPSNKVTEKGKYVELRCDPISGHTALYWYRQSLGQGPEFLIYFQGTGAADDSGLPNDRFFAVRPEGSVSTLKIQRTERGDSAVYLCASSLPLDTQYFGPGTRLTVL.

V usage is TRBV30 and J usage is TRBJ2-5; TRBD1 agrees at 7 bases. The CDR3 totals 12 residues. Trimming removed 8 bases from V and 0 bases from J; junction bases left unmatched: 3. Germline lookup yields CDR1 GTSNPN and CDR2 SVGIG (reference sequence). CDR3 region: CAEGGNQETQYF. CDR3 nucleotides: TGTGCCGAAGGGGGCAACCAAGAGACCCAGTACTTC.

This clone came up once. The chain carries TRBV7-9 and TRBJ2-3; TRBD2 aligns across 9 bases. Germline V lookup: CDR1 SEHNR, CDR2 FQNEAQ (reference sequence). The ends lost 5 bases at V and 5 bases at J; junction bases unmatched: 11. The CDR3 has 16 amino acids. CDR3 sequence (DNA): TGTGCCAGCAGCCCCCCCGGAGGGCGGGAGGGAGATACGCAGTATTTT. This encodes CASSPPGGREGDTQYF.